These 20 T cell receptor beta chains were sequenced from one sample in a study of T cell changes during pregnancy in multiple sclerosis. Here immunoSEQ multiplex PCR was the method, and the copy in TCRdb shows in-frame clones only, minus some. The data show 33,000 or so clones, 80% to 95% seen once. Sequencing was performed on CD4+ T cells from peripheral blood mononuclear cells, taken in the third trimester of pregnancy. These receptors all stem from a female donor in good health, enrolled as a control in a pregnancy study.

This chain links TRBV9 with TRBJ1-6; D might be TRBD1 (5 bases). The CDR3 runs 12 residues. V lost 7 bases and J 5 bases, leaving 7 bases between the germline ends. In germline, CDR1 is SGDLS, CDR2 YYNGEE. The CDR3 here is CASGADNSPLHF. DNA of the CDR3: TGTGCCAGCGGGGCGGATAATTCACCCCTCCACTTT.

CDR3 protein: CSVFRGSLDTQYF. In nucleotides, the CDR3 is TGCAGCGTTTTCAGGGGCAGTTTGGATACGCAGTATTTT. V usage is TRBV29-1 and J usage is TRBJ2-3, with D possibly being TRBD1 (6 bases). The CDR3 length is 13 residues. CDR1 SQVTM and CDR2 ANQGSEA come from the germline V gene. The V gene lost 5 bases and the J gene lost 6 bases, with 15 bases spanning the gap.

The gene calls are TRBV7-9 and TRBJ2-3; maybe TRBD1 (5 bases). Germline V gives CDR1 SEHNR, CDR2 FQNEAQ (reference sequence). Trimming removed 5 bases at V and 4 bases at J, with 10 bases between. CDR3 length: 13 amino acids. Written as DNA, the CDR3 is TGTGCCAGCAGCCCTAGGGGCCCAGATACGCAGTATTTT. It yields the protein CASSPRGPDTQYF.

The chain links TRBV10-3 to TRBJ1-2; TRBD1 matches at 7 bases. V shed 3 bases, J shed 3 bases, and the junction held 1 base outside the gene matches. The CDR3 has 13 amino acids. Germline CDR1 ENHRY, CDR2 SYGVKD. CDR3 in DNA: TGTGCCATCAGTGAAACAGGGGACTATGGCTACACCTTC. Its translation: CAISETGDYGYTF.

The chain has TRBV7-2 and TRBJ1-1; D is perhaps TRBD1 (5 bases). Germline V gene data show CDR1 as SGHTA and CDR2 as FQGNSA. CDR3 length equals 15 residues. V gave up 1 base and J gave up 0 bases, with 9 bases separating them. Written as DNA, the CDR3 is TGTGCCAGCAGCTTAGAGGGCAGGGTGAACACTGAAGCTTTCTTT. Its protein product is CASSLEGRVNTEAFF.

V usage is TRBV5-6 and J usage is TRBJ2-4; 8 bases agree with TRBD2. CDR1 is SGHDT, CDR2 YYEEEE, per germline. The CDR3 consists of 13 residues. V lost 6 bases to trimming and J lost 8 bases; unmatched junction nucleotides: 7. The CDR3 sequence is CASKLPGGHIQYF. The CDR3, as DNA: TGTGCCAGCAAGCTACCGGGAGGGCACATTCAGTACTTC.

The DNA of the CDR3 is TGTGCCAGCAGTTACTCGATAGACAGGGGGTCCGGGGAGCTGTTTTTT. Residues: CASSYSIDRGSGELFF. The chain carries TRBV6-5 and TRBJ2-2, with 9 bases lining up with TRBD1. V lost 0 bases, J lost 6 bases, and 5 bases stayed unmatched. In germline, CDR1 is MNHEY, CDR2 SVGAGI. The CDR3 contains 16 residues.

This rearrangement joins TRBV19 to TRBJ1-2; TRBD1 aligns across 8 bases. This CDR3 has 14 residues. V gave up 5 bases and J gave up 5 bases; unmatched junction bases: 7. CDR1 and CDR2 from the germline V gene are LNHDA and SQIVND (reference sequence). The CDR3: CASSPGQGWYGYTF. The CDR3 coding sequence is TGTGCCAGTAGTCCCGGACAGGGTTGGTATGGCTACACCTTC.

CDR3 coding DNA: TGTGCCAGCAGCTTATCCGGGACCCAGGGGGTAGCTTTCTTT. This encodes CASSLSGTQGVAFF. This chain joins TRBV7-9 and TRBJ1-1; TRBD1 aligns across 7 bases. The CDR3 sequence is 14 residues long. CDR1 and CDR2 (germline): SEHNR, FQNEAQ (reference sequence). J lost 10 bases, V lost 2 bases, and 10 bases had no gene match.

The rearrangement joins TRBV4-2 to TRBJ2-2; D is perhaps TRBD1 (5 bases). The CDR3 has 13 residues. V was pared by 3 bases and J by 8 bases, with 10 bases between. The V gene's germline CDR1 is LGHNA and CDR2 YNFKEQ. The CDR3 DNA follows: TGTGCCAGCAGCCACCTGGGGCGGGGGGAGCTGTTTTTT. Its translation is CASSHLGRGELFF.

The chain recombines TRBV6-5 with TRBJ1-3; weak D call: TRBD1 (6 bases). V was trimmed by 7 bases and J by 2 bases, leaving 12 bases between them. Germline V gene sequence: CDR1 MNHEY, CDR2 SVGAGI. The CDR3 runs to 14 residues. This chain's CDR3 is CASKEWGPGNTIYF. CDR3 in DNA: TGTGCCAGCAAGGAATGGGGGCCTGGAAACACCATATATTTT.

The rearrangement uses TRBV15 and TRBJ1-1; D unresolved. The V gene lost 8 bases and the J gene lost 0 bases, with 13 bases spanning the gap. The CDR3 is 14 residues long. Germline V gene sequence: CDR1 LNHNV, CDR2 YYDKDF (reference sequence). The CDR3 spells CATWPIRVNTEAFF. The CDR3, as DNA: TGTGCCACCTGGCCCATCCGGGTGAACACTGAAGCTTTCTTT.

The chain joins TRBV5-4 to TRBJ1-3; D gene unclear. The CDR3 has 14 residues. Germline loops: CDR1 SGHNT, CDR2 YYREEE (reference sequence). Trimming cost V 2 bases and J 2 bases, with 8 bases left between them. CDR3 protein: CASSFGGPGNTIYF. CDR3 nucleotide sequence: TGTGCCAGCAGCTTCGGCGGCCCTGGAAACACCATATATTTT.

In DNA, the CDR3 is TGTGCCAGCAGCTTAGGAGCCGATAGAACGTTTGAAGCTTTCTTT. Translated, it gives CASSLGADRTFEAFF. The chain is built from TRBV7-9 and TRBJ1-1; no clear D gene. CDR3 length equals 15 residues. Trimming left V 1 base short and J 7 bases short, with 16 bases between. The germline gives CDR1 SEHNR, CDR2 FQNEAQ (reference sequence). The full variable domain, in which reference TRBV7-9 and TRBJ1-1 provide the parts outside the CDR3, is DTGVSQNPRHKITKRGQNVTFRCDPISEHNRLYWYRQTLGQGPEFLTYFQNEAQLEKSRLLSDRFSAERPKGSFSTLEIQRTEQGDSAMYLCASSLGADRTFEAFFGQGTRLTVV.

The CDR3 DNA follows: TGTGCCAGCAGCTGGCAGGGGGCGAACACTGAAGCTTTCTTT. Translated: CASSWQGANTEAFF. V is TRBV7-6 and J is TRBJ1-1, with 8 bases matching TRBD1. V shed 4 bases, J shed 1 base, and the junction held 2 bases outside the gene matches. Per germline, CDR1 SGHVS and CDR2 FNYEAQ. This CDR3 has 14 amino acids.

The rearrangement joins TRBV4-1 to TRBJ2-1; possibly TRBD1 for D (6 bases). With 4 bases removed from V and 9 bases from J, the gap between germline ends came to 19 bases. Germline CDR1 is MGHRA and CDR2 is YSYEKL. This CDR3 region has 15 residues. The CDR3 protein is CASSPLERGLAEQFF. The CDR3 nucleotides are TGCGCCAGCAGCCCCCTGGAGAGGGGGTTGGCTGAGCAGTTCTTC.

The chain links TRBV18 to TRBJ1-4; unclear D gene. V was cut by 8 bases and J by 0 bases, with 10 bases left in between. Germline lookup yields CDR1 KGHSH and CDR2 LQKENI. This CDR3 is built from 14 residues. CDR3 sequence: CASTRLATNEKLFF. As DNA, the CDR3 is TGTGCCAGCACTAGACTTGCAACTAATGAAAAACTGTTTTTT.

This clone has a single count. The chain joins TRBV7-3 to TRBJ2-3; 10 bases map to TRBD2. The CDR3 length is 16 residues. Germline assignment: CDR1 SGHTA and CDR2 FQGTGA. V lost 5 bases, J lost 4 bases, and 9 bases stayed unmatched. As DNA, the CDR3 is TGTGCCAGCAGCCCGCAAGCGGGGGGGTTATCAGATACGCAGTATTTT. Translating gives CASSPQAGGLSDTQYF.

The chain is built from TRBV15 and TRBJ1-1; no firm D call. This CDR3 has 13 amino acids. The V end was cut by 5 bases, the J end by 1 base, with 8 bases between. Looked up from germline, CDR1 is LNHNV and CDR2 is YYDKDF (reference sequence). The CDR3 sequence is CATSRQANTEAFF. The CDR3 DNA is TGTGCCACCAGCCGCCAGGCGAACACTGAAGCTTTCTTT.

The V and J genes are TRBV7-3 and TRBJ2-3, with D possibly matching TRBD1 (6 bases). The CDR3 has 18 amino acids. The germline V gene has CDR1 SGHTA and CDR2 FQGTGA. V shed 4 bases and J shed 1 base, with 21 bases lying between them. The CDR3 here is CASSSNKYQGLGTDTQYF. DNA of the CDR3: TGTGCCAGCAGCTCGAATAAATATCAGGGGTTGGGCACAGATACGCAGTATTTT.